The 20 T cell receptor beta chains given below trace back to one sample, sequenced in a study of Graves' ophthalmopathy and Graves' hyperthyroidism. The TCR beta CDR3 regions underwent amplification from RNA transcripts. The authors performed first-round RT-PCR with HTBI primers and then a second-round multiplex PCR. Each CDR3 protein gets one entry after TCRdb re-called the multiplex PCR reads with MiXCR. The sample comprises around 340,000 distinct CDR3 sequences, 15% to 20% of which are singletons, and 12% rests with the top ten. Sequenced input: peripheral blood. The origin of the receptors is an adult man with Graves' ophthalmopathy.

This clonotype was seen many times. The CDR3 protein is CASSQDRFRTGELFF. Here the CDR3 DNA reads TGCGCCAGCAGCCAGGACAGGTTTCGGACCGGGGAGCTGTTTTTT. V usage is TRBV5-1 and J usage is TRBJ2-2, with 7 bases that match TRBD1. The V gene end was trimmed by 4 bases and the J gene end by 5 bases; junction bases not matched to a gene: 8. Germline V gives CDR1 SGHRS, CDR2 YFSETQ. This CDR3 has 15 amino acids.

In this sample, this clonotype turned up many times. The chain couples TRBV10-2 to TRBJ1-6; D not certain. This CDR3 is built from 16 residues. With 0 bases removed from V and 5 bases from J, the gap between germline ends came to 11 bases. Per the germline V gene, CDR1 is WSHSY and CDR2 is SAAADI. The CDR3 DNA is TGCGCCAGCAGTGAGTCTGTGGCAGAAGATAATTCACCCCTCCACTTT. Its translation: CASSESVAEDNSPLHF.

This clonotype was counted ten times or more. At one boundary the junction diverges from the germline segment, which might be a read error. This chain uses TRBV5-4 with TRBJ2-5, with D perhaps TRBD1 (5 bases). Germline CDR1 SGHNT, CDR2 YYREEE (reference sequence). The CDR3 sequence is 14 residues long. CDR3 nucleotide sequence: TGTGTCAGCAGCTTGGACCAGGGTAGAGAGACCCAGTACTTC. The encoded protein is CVSSLDQGRETQYF.

This clonotype was detected ten times or more. The V and J genes are TRBV7-2 and TRBJ2-7; D may correspond to TRBD1 or TRBD2 (6 bases each). Looked up from germline, CDR1 is SGHTA and CDR2 is FQGNSA. The CDR3 spans 16 residues. The V end lost 1 base, the J end lost 3 bases, and 16 bases lay between the germline ends. CDR3 in amino acids: CASSLVGGQFVYEQYF. CDR3 DNA: TGTGCCAGCAGCTTAGTGGGGGGCCAATTTGTCTACGAGCAGTACTTC.

This clonotype showed up many times. V usage is TRBV12-3 or TRBV12-4 and J usage is TRBJ2-7; D possibly corresponds to TRBD2 (6 bases). The CDR3 contains 14 residues. V was cut by 0 bases and J by 7 bases, with 13 bases left in between. CDR3 sequence reads: CASSLAGGVGEQYF. The CDR3 bases are TGTGCCAGCAGTTTAGCGGGAGGCGTCGGGGAGCAGTACTTC.

The chain has TRBV6-1 and TRBJ2-5; possibly TRBD2 for D (6 bases). The V and J ends lost 2 bases and 2 bases respectively, with 9 bases between them. The length of the CDR3 is 14 residues. Per germline, CDR1 MNHNS and CDR2 SASEGT. The CDR3 here is CASSEPGLQETQYF. The CDR3 coding sequence is TGTGCCAGCAGTGAACCGGGACTTCAAGAGACCCAGTACTTC.

This clonotype was recorded many times. The CDR3 sequence: CASSLAHTGELFF. For the CDR3, the DNA is TGTGCCAGCAGTTTAGCTCACACCGGGGAGCTGTTTTTT. This chain connects TRBV12-3 or TRBV12-4 to TRBJ2-2; the D is unclear. V shed 0 bases and J shed 3 bases, with 2 bases lying between them. The CDR3 spans 13 residues.

There are a few counts of this clonotype. A much larger clone differs from this one at a single base, so this may be a read error. The rearrangement uses TRBV4-2 and TRBJ2-5, with a possible D match to TRBD1 (6 bases). The CDR3 runs to 15 residues. In germline, CDR1 is LGHNA, CDR2 YNFKEQ. In DNA, the CDR3 is TGTGTCAGCAGCCAAGGGGGTCCTAGACTAGAGACCCAGTACTTC. Protein: CVSSQGGPRLETQYF.

There are many counts of this clonotype. The chain is built from TRBV29-1 and TRBJ1-1; TRBD1 matches 7 bases. V was clipped by 4 bases and J by 4 bases; unmatched bases: 6. Germline assignment: CDR1 SQVTM and CDR2 ANQGSEA. The CDR3 runs 13 residues. The CDR3 protein is CSVVGQAGTEAFF. CDR3 bases: TGCAGCGTTGTTGGACAGGCAGGCACTGAAGCTTTCTTT. Filled out from reference TRBV29-1 and TRBJ1-1, the complete variable domain reads SAVISQKPSRDICQRGTSLTIQCQVDSQVTMMFWYRQQPGQSLTLIATANQGSEATYESGFVIDKFPISRPNLTFSTLTVSNMSPEDSSIYLCSVVGQAGTEAFFGQGTRLTVV.

The table lists this clonotype with many counts. The chain links TRBV29-1 to TRBJ1-2; D unclear. Trimming cost V 5 bases and J 8 bases, with 6 bases left between them. CDR1 SQVTM and CDR2 ANQGSEA come from the germline V gene. CDR3 size: 9 residues. This CDR3 is CSVTRGYTF. The DNA of the CDR3 is TGCAGCGTTACGAGGGGCTACACCTTC.

This clonotype appeared many times. The chain's CDR3 is CSASPGTGYYYEQYF. CDR3 bases: TGCAGTGCTAGTCCGGGGACAGGGTACTACTACGAGCAGTACTTC. V and J are TRBV20-1 and TRBJ2-7, with 9 bases matching TRBD1. CDR1 and CDR2 from the germline V gene are DFQATT and SNEGSKA (reference sequence). This CDR3 is 15 amino acids long. Trimming cost V 3 bases and J 3 bases; bases outside gene matches: 9.

Ten or more counts support this clonotype. The chain uses TRBV28 and TRBJ1-5; D unclear. Germline CDR1 reads MDHEN; CDR2 reads SYDVKM. CDR3 length equals 14 residues. Between the trimmed V and J ends, which lost 10 bases and 2 bases, there was a span of 15 bases. The CDR3, as DNA: TGTGCCACTTTACAAACCATCGGCAATCAGCCCCAGCATTTT. Protein: CATLQTIGNQPQHF.

In its sample, this clonotype was seen many times. V gene TRBV19 combines with J gene TRBJ1-6, with TRBD1 matching 7 bases. The CDR3 extends over 15 amino acids. J gave up 8 bases and V 4 bases, and 8 bases lay outside the gene matches. CDR1 and CDR2 from the germline V gene are LNHDA and SQIVND (reference sequence). CDR3 DNA: TGTGCCAGTAGTAAACGACAGGGTTTGGATTCACCCCTCCACTTT. Translating it yields CASSKRQGLDSPLHF.

On this clonotype itself: The junction departs from the called germline gene at one end, perhaps through a read error. The V and J genes are TRBV20-1 and TRBJ2-5; 10 nucleotides match TRBD2. Germline V CDR1 and CDR2: DFQATT, SNEGSKA (reference sequence). This CDR3 comprises 15 residues. The CDR3 protein is CSARDSGLAGETQYF. CDR3 nucleotides: TGCAGTGCTAGAGACTCGGGCCTAGCGGGAGAGACACAGTACTTC.

This chain links TRBV9 with TRBJ1-2, with TRBD1 matching 7 bases. From germline, CDR1 is SGDLS and CDR2 YYNGEE. The V gene end was trimmed by 3 bases and the J gene end by 3 bases; junction bases not matched to a gene: 8. This CDR3 is 15 amino acids long. The CDR3 is CASSGYRGFDYGYTF. The CDR3 DNA reads as TGTGCCAGCAGCGGTTACAGGGGATTCGACTATGGCTACACCTTC.

This clonotype was seen repeatedly, ten times or more. V is TRBV12-3 or TRBV12-4 and J is TRBJ1-5; no clear D gene. This CDR3 is 12 amino acids long. Trimming pared 7 bases from V and 2 bases from J, leaving 6 bases between. CDR3 sequence: CASNLGNQPQHF. DNA of the CDR3: TGTGCCAGCAACTTGGGCAATCAGCCCCAGCATTTT.

This clonotype was counted many times. V usage is TRBV20-1 and J usage is TRBJ2-7; tentatively, D is TRBD1 (6 bases). V shed 0 bases and J shed 12 bases, with 12 bases lying between them. Germline loops: CDR1 DFQATT, CDR2 SNEGSKA (reference sequence). The CDR3 is made up of 11 amino acids. The CDR3 spells CSARDGQPGYF. The DNA for the CDR3 is TGCAGTGCTAGAGATGGACAGCCGGGGTACTTC.

This clonotype was observed at least ten times. This chain connects TRBV7-9 to TRBJ2-5, with D tentatively TRBD1 (6 bases). V gave up 5 bases and J gave up 5 bases, with 21 bases separating them. The CDR3 runs to 16 residues. In germline, CDR1 is SEHNR, CDR2 FQNEAQ (reference sequence). The CDR3 DNA is TGTGCCAGCAGCCAACCCTTAACAGGGAACGTGGAGACCCAGTACTTC. Residues: CASSQPLTGNVETQYF.

This clonotype has just one count. A read error may produce the germline difference seen at one junction end. The chain employs TRBV30 and TRBJ1-5, with D tentatively TRBD1 (6 bases). Germline CDR1 and CDR2: GTSNPN and SVGIG (reference sequence). This CDR3 contains 16 residues. As DNA, the CDR3 is TGTGCCTGGAGTGTACAGGGCCTTTATAGCAATCAGCCCCAGCGTTTT. It codes for CAWSVQGLYSNQPQRF.

This clonotype has ten or more counts. The V gene is TRBV18, the J gene TRBJ1-2, with unresolved D. This CDR3 is built from 15 residues. Germline V CDR1 and CDR2: KGHSH, LQKENI. The V gene lost 2 bases and the J gene lost 8 bases, with 18 bases spanning the gap. In DNA form, the CDR3 reads TGTGCCAGCTCACCAAACGGCCCGAGTATGGGGGGCTACACCTTC. It yields the protein CASSPNGPSMGGYTF.